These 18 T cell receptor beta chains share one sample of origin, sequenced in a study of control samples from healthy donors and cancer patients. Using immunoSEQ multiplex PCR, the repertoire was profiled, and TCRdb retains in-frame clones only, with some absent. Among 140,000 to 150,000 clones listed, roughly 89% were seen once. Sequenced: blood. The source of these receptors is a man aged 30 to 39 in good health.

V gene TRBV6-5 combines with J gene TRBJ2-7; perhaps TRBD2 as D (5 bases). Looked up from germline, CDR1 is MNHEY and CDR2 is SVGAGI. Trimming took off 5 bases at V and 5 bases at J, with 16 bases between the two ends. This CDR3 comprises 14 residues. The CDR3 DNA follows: TGTGCCAGCAGTCGAGGACTGTCTTTGGACGAGCAGTACTTC. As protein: CASSRGLSLDEQYF.

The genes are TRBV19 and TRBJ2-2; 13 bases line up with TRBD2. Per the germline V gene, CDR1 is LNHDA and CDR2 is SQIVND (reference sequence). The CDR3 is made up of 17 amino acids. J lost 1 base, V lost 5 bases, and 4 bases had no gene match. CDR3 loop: CASSSWTSGGNTGELFF. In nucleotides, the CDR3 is TGTGCCAGTAGTTCCTGGACTAGCGGGGGGAACACCGGGGAGCTGTTTTTT.

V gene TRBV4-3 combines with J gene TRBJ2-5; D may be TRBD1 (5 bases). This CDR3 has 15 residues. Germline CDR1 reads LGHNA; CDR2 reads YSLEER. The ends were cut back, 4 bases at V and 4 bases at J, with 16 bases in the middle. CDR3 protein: CASSPLGQGGETQYF. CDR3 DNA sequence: TGCGCCAGCAGCCCCTTAGGGCAGGGTGGAGAGACCCAGTACTTC.

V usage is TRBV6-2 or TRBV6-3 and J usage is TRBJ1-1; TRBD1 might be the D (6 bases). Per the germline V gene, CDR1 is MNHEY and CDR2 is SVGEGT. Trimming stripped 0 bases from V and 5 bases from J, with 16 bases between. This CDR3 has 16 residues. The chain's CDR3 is CASSYSIRGLRTEAFF. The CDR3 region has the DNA TGTGCCAGCAGTTACTCGATCAGGGGCCTGAGGACTGAAGCTTTCTTT.

The CDR3 nucleotides are TGTGCCACCTCTAGCGGGAGGGGAGATACGCAGTATTTT. Translation gives CATSSGRGDTQYF. The rearrangement uses TRBV7-3 and TRBJ2-3; TRBD2 aligns across 12 bases. This CDR3 has 13 residues. The germline V gene has CDR1 SGHTA and CDR2 FQGTGA. The V segment lost 10 bases and the J segment 5 bases; nucleotides outside the gene matches: 4.

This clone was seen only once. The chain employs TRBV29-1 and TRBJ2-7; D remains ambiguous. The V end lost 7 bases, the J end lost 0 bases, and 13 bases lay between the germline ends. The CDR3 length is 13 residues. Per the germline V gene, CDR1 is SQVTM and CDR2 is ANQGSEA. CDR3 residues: CSADTANSYEQYF. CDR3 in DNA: TGCAGCGCTGACACAGCCAACTCCTACGAGCAGTACTTC.

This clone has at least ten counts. CDR3 DNA: TGTGCCAGCAGCTTACTAGCGGGAGCCTACAATGAGCAGTTCTTC. Translated: CASSLLAGAYNEQFF. The V gene is TRBV7-2, the J gene TRBJ2-1; 10 positions agree with TRBD2. Germline V lookup: CDR1 SGHTA, CDR2 FQGNSA. The CDR3 consists of 15 residues. V lost 2 bases to trimming and J lost 2 bases; unmatched junction nucleotides: 0.

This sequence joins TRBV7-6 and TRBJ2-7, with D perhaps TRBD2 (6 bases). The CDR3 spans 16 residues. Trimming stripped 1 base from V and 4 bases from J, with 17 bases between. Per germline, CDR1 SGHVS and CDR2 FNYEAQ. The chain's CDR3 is CASSLGGVVSLYEQYF. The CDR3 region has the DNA TGTGCCAGCAGCTTAGGCGGGGTCGTTTCTTTGTACGAGCAGTACTTC.

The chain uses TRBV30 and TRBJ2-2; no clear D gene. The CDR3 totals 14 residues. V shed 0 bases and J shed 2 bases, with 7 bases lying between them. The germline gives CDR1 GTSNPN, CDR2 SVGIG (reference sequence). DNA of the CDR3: TGTGCCTGGAGTGTATACCCAAACACCGGGGAGCTGTTTTTT. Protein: CAWSVYPNTGELFF.

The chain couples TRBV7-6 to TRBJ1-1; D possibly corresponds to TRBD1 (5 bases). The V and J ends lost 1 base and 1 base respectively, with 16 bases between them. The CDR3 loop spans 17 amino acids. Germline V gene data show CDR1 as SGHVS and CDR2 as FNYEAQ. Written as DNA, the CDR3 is TGTGCCAGCAGCTTAGGCACAACCACTACAGGGAACACTGAAGCTTTCTTT. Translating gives CASSLGTTTTGNTEAFF.

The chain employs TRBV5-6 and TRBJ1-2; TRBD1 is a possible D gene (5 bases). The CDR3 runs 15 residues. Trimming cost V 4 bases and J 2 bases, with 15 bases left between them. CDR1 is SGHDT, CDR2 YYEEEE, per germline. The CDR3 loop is CASSGFWGANYGYTF. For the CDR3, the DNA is TGTGCCAGCAGCGGCTTTTGGGGCGCGAACTATGGCTACACCTTC.

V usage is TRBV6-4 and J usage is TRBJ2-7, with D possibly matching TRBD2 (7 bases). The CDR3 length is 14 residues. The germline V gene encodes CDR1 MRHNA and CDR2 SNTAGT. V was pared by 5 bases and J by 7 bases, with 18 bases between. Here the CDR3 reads CASSRRGLLGEQYF. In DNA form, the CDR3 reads TGTGCCAGCAGTCGGCGGGGGCTGTTGGGGGAGCAGTACTTC.

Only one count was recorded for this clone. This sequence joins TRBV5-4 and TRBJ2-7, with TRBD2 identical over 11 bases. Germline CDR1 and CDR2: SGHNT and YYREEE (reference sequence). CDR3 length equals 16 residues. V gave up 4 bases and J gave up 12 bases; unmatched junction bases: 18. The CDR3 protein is CASSDLTGLAASGLYF. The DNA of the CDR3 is TGTGCCAGCAGCGATCTCACGGGACTAGCGGCCTCAGGGCTGTACTTC.

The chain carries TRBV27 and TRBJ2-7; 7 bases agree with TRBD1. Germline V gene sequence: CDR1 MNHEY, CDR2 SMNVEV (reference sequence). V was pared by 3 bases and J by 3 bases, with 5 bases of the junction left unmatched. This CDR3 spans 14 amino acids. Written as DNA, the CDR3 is TGTGCCAGCAGTTTGTCGACAGGGTTCTACGAGCAGTACTTC. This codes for CASSLSTGFYEQYF.

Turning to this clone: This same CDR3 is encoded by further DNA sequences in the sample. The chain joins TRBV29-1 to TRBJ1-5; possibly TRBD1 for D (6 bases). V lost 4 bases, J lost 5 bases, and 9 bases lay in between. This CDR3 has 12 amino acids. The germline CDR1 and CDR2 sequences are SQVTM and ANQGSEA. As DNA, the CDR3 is TGCAGCGTTGGTTACAGGGATCAGCCCCAGCATTTT. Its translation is CSVGYRDQPQHF.

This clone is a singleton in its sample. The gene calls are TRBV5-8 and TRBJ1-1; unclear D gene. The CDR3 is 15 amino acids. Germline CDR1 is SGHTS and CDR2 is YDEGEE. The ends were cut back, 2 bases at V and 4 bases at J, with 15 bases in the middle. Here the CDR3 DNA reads TGTGCCAGCAGCTTTGTCAACTTCGGAGTCACTGAAGCTTTCTTT. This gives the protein CASSFVNFGVTEAFF.

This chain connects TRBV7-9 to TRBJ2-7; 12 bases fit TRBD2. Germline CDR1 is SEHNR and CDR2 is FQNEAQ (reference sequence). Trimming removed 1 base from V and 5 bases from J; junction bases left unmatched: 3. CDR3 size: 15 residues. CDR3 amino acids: CASSLDASGRDEQYF. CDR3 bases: TGTGCCAGCAGCTTAGATGCTAGCGGGAGGGACGAGCAGTACTTC.

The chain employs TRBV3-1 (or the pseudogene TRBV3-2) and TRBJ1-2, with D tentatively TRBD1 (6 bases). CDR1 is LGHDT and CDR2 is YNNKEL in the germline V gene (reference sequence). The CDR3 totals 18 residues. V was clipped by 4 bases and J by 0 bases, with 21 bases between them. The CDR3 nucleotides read TGTGCCAGCAGCCCTACCAGGCGGGGGGGCCCAACTAACTATGGCTACACCTTC. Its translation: CASSPTRRGGPTNYGYTF.